The 24 T cell receptor beta chains listed next were all sequenced from one sample in a study of CD8 T cells in ankylosing spondylitis. For these TCRs, the target antigens are not known. Study-wide results and caveats: Made up of eight or nine highly homologous variants, a TCR beta motif appeared characteristic of ankylosing spondylitis blood.

TCRdb recomputed calls from the 5' RACE reads with MiXCR, one row per CDR3 protein. The sample yields 350,000 to 450,000 distinct CDR3 sequences, more than 25% seen once. The specimen was blood, either unsorted or a sorted T cell fraction (not recorded which). These receptors all stem from a male donor with ankylosing spondylitis.

About this clonotype itself: A read error may be the cause here, since a much bigger clone is one base away. This chain connects TRBV7-2 to TRBJ2-1; 7 bases fit TRBD1. Germline V gene data show CDR1 as SGHTA and CDR2 as FQGNSA. The CDR3 has 13 residues. The V and J ends lost 4 bases and 4 bases, in that order; junction bases with no gene match: 1. The CDR3 coding sequence is TGTGCCAGCAGCTCGGGACAGTACAATGAGCAGTTCTTC. Encoded protein: CASSSGQYNEQFF.

The rearrangement links TRBV5-1 to TRBJ2-7, with 7 bases matching TRBD1. Trimming cost V 4 bases and J 3 bases; bases outside gene matches: 10. Germline V lookup: CDR1 SGHRS, CDR2 YFSETQ. This CDR3 has 15 residues. As DNA, the CDR3 is TGCGCCAGCAGCCTTAGCACAGGGGCCAACTACGAGCAGTACTTC. This codes for CASSLSTGANYEQYF.

V and J are TRBV3-1 and TRBJ2-1; perhaps TRBD1 as D (5 bases). V was cut by 4 bases and J by 13 bases, with 14 bases left in between. Germline loops: CDR1 LGHDT, CDR2 YNNKEL (reference sequence). The CDR3 length is 12 residues. Here the CDR3 DNA reads TGTGCCAGCAGCCGGACAAGGCTAACTCAGTTCTTC. Its protein is CASSRTRLTQFF.

This chain links TRBV11-1 with TRBJ2-7; D gene unclear. The CDR3 covers 15 residues. In germline, CDR1 is SGHAT, CDR2 FQDESV (reference sequence). The V gene lost 5 bases and the J gene lost 3 bases, with 17 bases spanning the gap. CDR3 DNA: TGTGCCAGCAGCCCTCCCGGGTCCGTCGACTACGAGCAGTACTTC. It yields the protein CASSPPGSVDYEQYF.

This clonotype was recorded at least ten times. The V gene is TRBV7-2, the J gene TRBJ1-2, with a tentative D call TRBD1 (5 bases). The CDR3 covers 12 residues. The germline CDR1 and CDR2 sequences are SGHTA and FQGNSA. Trimming shortened V by 4 bases and J by 5 bases, and 8 bases separated the two germline ends. The CDR3 loop is CASSSEGYGYTF. The DNA for the CDR3 is TGTGCCAGCAGCTCAGAGGGGTATGGCTACACCTTC.

This clonotype appeared once. V is TRBV21-1 and J is TRBJ2-7. TRBV21-1 is reported as a pseudogene. This CDR3 comprises 15 residues. For the CDR3, the DNA is TGTGCCAGCAGCAAAGCGAGCCCGAGCTCCTACGAGCAGTACGTC. Translation gives CASSKASPSSYEQYV.

The rearrangement joins TRBV5-6 to TRBJ2-1; D remains ambiguous. Trimming removed 2 bases at V and 8 bases at J, with 14 bases between. Per the germline V gene, CDR1 is SGHDT and CDR2 is YYEEEE. The CDR3 runs 14 residues. The CDR3: CASSLGPNQYEQFF. CDR3 bases: TGTGCCAGCAGCTTAGGCCCCAATCAGTATGAGCAGTTCTTC.

The J gene is TRBJ1-5, the V gene TRBV30; possibly TRBD1 for D (6 bases). V was clipped by 7 bases and J by 0 bases, with 10 bases between them. In germline, CDR1 is GTSNPN, CDR2 SVGIG (reference sequence). The CDR3 is 13 amino acids. As DNA, the CDR3 is TGTGCCTACAGGGACTATAGCAATCAGCCCCAGCATTTT. Protein product: CAYRDYSNQPQHF.

This clonotype was seen more than once but under ten times. CDR3 loop: CASSDSGTSGIETQYF. In DNA form, the CDR3 reads TGCGCCAGCAGCGACTCCGGGACTAGCGGGATAGAGACCCAGTACTTC. The rearrangement joins TRBV5-1 to TRBJ2-5, with 13 bases fitting TRBD2. CDR1 and CDR2 (germline): SGHRS, YFSETQ. After removal of 4 bases from V and 4 bases from J, the junction contained 7 bases not matched to a gene. The CDR3 is made up of 16 amino acids.

V usage is TRBV5-1 and J usage is TRBJ2-1; perhaps TRBD2 as D (6 bases). This CDR3 has 14 residues. The V end was cut by 7 bases, the J end by 4 bases, with 15 bases between. The germline V gene has CDR1 SGHRS and CDR2 YFSETQ. The CDR3 nucleotides read TGCGCCAGCTTACCCTTTAGCGGATACAATGAGCAGTTCTTC. Protein sequence: CASLPFSGYNEQFF.

This clonotype was observed a handful of times. The rearrangement links TRBV20-1 to TRBJ2-7; D uncertain. Germline V CDR1 and CDR2: DFQATT, SNEGSKA (reference sequence). CDR3 length: 10 residues. V lost 6 bases, J lost 5 bases, and 8 bases lay in between. In nucleotides, the CDR3 is TGCAGTGCCCATAATAACGAGCAGTACTTC. Translating it yields CSAHNNEQYF.

The chain carries TRBV7-9 and TRBJ1-1; D gene unclear. V was clipped by 0 bases and J by 9 bases, with 8 bases between them. The CDR3 runs to 12 residues. Per germline, CDR1 SEHNR and CDR2 FQNEAQ (reference sequence). The CDR3 nucleotides are TGTGCCAGCAGCTTAGCGACTCCTCAAGCTTTCTTT. It encodes CASSLATPQAFF.

This clonotype was observed a handful of times. V is TRBV3-1 and J is TRBJ1-4, with TRBD1 as a possible D gene (6 bases). In germline, CDR1 is LGHDT, CDR2 YNNKEL (reference sequence). The V end lost 4 bases, the J end lost 8 bases, and 17 bases lay between the germline ends. The CDR3 runs 15 residues. The CDR3 DNA reads TGTGCCAGCAGCCCTTCCGGGACATTCGGGGAAAAACTGTTTTTT. Translation: CASSPSGTFGEKLFF.

V gene TRBV7-8 combines with J gene TRBJ2-5; TRBD1 might be the D (5 bases). Trimming stripped 0 bases from V and 0 bases from J, with 11 bases between. Per germline, CDR1 SGHVS and CDR2 FQNEAQ. This CDR3 is built from 16 residues. CDR3 in amino acids: CASSLALPGNQETQYF. CDR3 DNA: TGTGCCAGCAGCTTAGCACTACCAGGGAACCAAGAGACCCAGTACTTC.

This clonotype has more than one count but fewer than ten. The chain carries TRBV7-9 and TRBJ1-5, with D possibly TRBD1 on 5 matching bases. The CDR3 runs to 16 residues. Germline values: CDR1 SEHNR, CDR2 FQNEAQ (reference sequence). The V end was cut by 0 bases, the J end by 2 bases, with 11 bases between. The CDR3 spells CASSLASSGGNQPQHF. The CDR3 coding sequence is TGTGCCAGCAGCTTAGCGAGTTCGGGGGGCAATCAGCCCCAGCATTTT.

The chain employs TRBV2 and TRBJ2-7, with TRBD2 matching over 9 bases. This CDR3 region has 15 residues. CDR1 is SNHLY, CDR2 FYNNEI, per germline. The junction had 11 bases not matched to a gene; V was cut back by 7 bases and J by 4 bases. Here the CDR3 reads CASKSEGSGRYEQYF. The DNA of the CDR3 is TGTGCCAGCAAGTCCGAAGGTAGCGGGAGATACGAGCAGTACTTC. Full variable domain (rest looked up from reference TRBV2 and TRBJ2-7): EPEVTQTPSHQVTQMGQEVILRCVPISNHLYFYWYRQILGQKVEFLVSFYNNEISEKSEIFDDQFSVERPDGSNFTLKIRSTKLEDSAMYFCASKSEGSGRYEQYFGPGTRLTVT.

The chain employs TRBV7-8 and TRBJ1-1; D call uncertain. The CDR3 totals 16 residues. Deletions cut 1 base from V and 0 bases from J, with 12 bases between. CDR1 SGHVS and CDR2 FQNEAQ come from the germline V gene. The chain's CDR3 is CASSLVATVLNTEAFF. The CDR3 DNA reads as TGTGCCAGCAGCTTAGTGGCGACGGTACTGAACACTGAAGCTTTCTTT.

The V call is TRBV12-3 or TRBV12-4, the J call TRBJ1-1, with a possible D match to TRBD1 (6 bases). The ends were cut back, 3 bases at V and 5 bases at J, with 13 bases in the middle. CDR3 length: 14 amino acids. The CDR3 DNA reads as TGTGCCAGCAGTTTTGCGGGGGCGCTTACTGAAGCTTTCTTT. This encodes CASSFAGALTEAFF.

The chain combines TRBV10-3 with TRBJ2-3; TRBD2 matches at 7 bases. From germline, CDR1 is ENHRY and CDR2 SYGVKD. This CDR3 is built from 13 residues. The trim removed 11 bases at V and 5 bases at J, leaving 10 bases unmatched. CDR3 in DNA: TGTGCCGCTGGGGAGGGACGAATAGATACGCAGTATTTT. It encodes CAAGEGRIDTQYF.

This clonotype turned up a few times. CDR3 protein: CSASTGTSGSNEQFF. DNA of the CDR3: TGCAGCGCATCAACCGGGACTAGCGGGAGTAATGAGCAGTTCTTC. This chain connects TRBV29-1 to TRBJ2-1; TRBD2 matches 14 bases. The CDR3 consists of 15 residues. CDR1 and CDR2 from the germline V gene are SQVTM and ANQGSEA. Trimming took 7 bases from V and 7 from J; bases not matched to a gene: 9.

This clonotype was observed a handful of times. The genes are TRBV10-3 and TRBJ1-2, with 7 bases that match TRBD1. Germline V gene lookup returns CDR1 ENHRY and CDR2 SYGVKD. The junction had 6 bases not matched to a gene; V was cut back by 10 bases and J by 1 base. The length of the CDR3 is 13 residues. CDR3 nucleotides: TGTGCCAGCTCGGGACAGATTAACTATGGCTACACCTTC. This encodes CASSGQINYGYTF.

There are many counts of this clonotype. The rearrangement joins TRBV29-1 to TRBJ2-2, with D uncertain. CDR3 length equals 12 residues. Looked up from germline, CDR1 is SQVTM and CDR2 is ANQGSEA. This chain's CDR3 is CTIKGNGGELFF. CDR3 nucleotide sequence: TGCACGATAAAGGGCAATGGCGGGGAGCTGTTTTTT.

The chain is built from TRBV5-1 and TRBJ2-3, with D unclear. The germline CDR1 and CDR2 sequences are SGHRS and YFSETQ. The CDR3 is made up of 15 amino acids. Trimming pared 2 bases from V and 0 bases from J, leaving 10 bases between. CDR3 nucleotide sequence: TGCGCCAGCAGCTTCCAGAGTACTAGCACAGATACGCAGTATTTT. Encoded protein: CASSFQSTSTDTQYF.

This clonotype was recorded a few times. CDR3: CASSQVPGANYGYTF. The CDR3 DNA follows: TGTGCCAGCAGCCAAGTTCCAGGAGCTAACTATGGCTACACCTTC. This chain links TRBV3-1 with TRBJ1-2, with unresolved D. The CDR3 has 15 residues. Germline V lookup: CDR1 LGHDT, CDR2 YNNKEL (reference sequence). Trimming stripped 1 base from V and 0 bases from J, with 9 bases between. Combining the CDR3 with reference TRBV3-1 and TRBJ1-2 gives the whole variable domain DTAVSQTPKYLVTQMGNDKSIKCEQNLGHDTMYWYKQDSKKFLKIMFSYNNKELIINETVPNRFSPKSPDKAHLNLHINSLELGDSAVYFCASSQVPGANYGYTFGSGTRLTVV.